This T cell receptor beta chain was captured by sequencing in a study of long-term antiretroviral therapy in people with HIV. Findings and limits, study-wide: Despite increasing after ART, diversity remained lower than that of transplant donor controls. Before ART, certain clones expanded, and these dominated the repertoire at all time points.

A word on this clone: Its specificity is not known.

Survey level was the resolution at which the v3.0 immunoSEQ assay ran. Method: immunoSEQ multiplex PCR; TCRdb's copy keeps in-frame clones and lacks some. The repertoire consists of around 40,000 clones, with about 88% occurring once and the leading ten covering around 3.9%. The sequenced sample was unsorted PBMCs, obtained just before starting antiretroviral therapy. The TCR originated in a woman aged 18-29 years with HIV.

The CDR3 protein is CASSSRDGGTEAFF. The CDR3 bases are TGTGCCAGCAGCTCCCGGGACGGGGGGACTGAAGCTTTCTTT. The chain uses TRBV9 and TRBJ1-1; a weak D match, TRBD1 (5 bases). The germline CDR1 and CDR2 sequences are SGDLS and YYNGEE. This CDR3 contains 14 residues. V gave up 4 bases and J gave up 5 bases, with 15 bases separating them. The whole variable domain, filled in from reference TRBV9 and TRBJ1-1, reads DSGVTQTPKHLITATGQRVTLRCSPRSGDLSVYWYQQSLDQGLQFLIQYYNGEERAKGNILERFSAQQFPDLHSELNLSSLELGDSALYFCASSSRDGGTEAFFGQGTRLTVV.